This TCR beta chain was found in a study of naive and memory T cell subsets (dated by TCRdb to the late 2010s). Looking at the study overall: Sorted naive and memory T cell subsets from peripheral blood were analyzed in the study using a UMI-based, open-source pipeline for TCR alpha and beta sequencing. The results of the functional CMV T cell responses matched the IgG serology results in every case. RNA was DNase-treated and reverse transcribed with TCR constant-region primers, mostly using SuperScript III. Broad study findings and their caveats: A few larger clonotypes were present in naive repertoires, especially CD8 naive repertoires, and these clonotypes were possibly memory cells re-expressing CD45RA. RNA-based TCR counts may be influenced by expression changes linked to T cell activation and differentiation. The repertoire findings for the naive and memory subsets could not be validated against a ground truth, as none was available. Clonotypes were defined as single alpha or beta chain sequences, not paired alpha/beta receptors. In both CD4 and CD8 cells, the Gini index increased while Shannon and inverse Simpson diversity decreased from naive through CM, EM and EMRA. After error correction, only a single occurrence was seen for over 85% of naive TCR sequences, so much steeper abundance distributions were produced than in memory subsets. TCR abundance followed a power law whose exponent differed between naive and memory subsets but was consistent across the three individuals.

In its sample, this clonotype was seen many times. Its antigen remains unidentified. The input lacks base qualities; no much larger clone sits a single base away. Libraries were constructed by UMI-ligation and nested PCR. To cover both TRBC1 and TRBC2, the beta constant-region primer consisted of an equimolar mix of two oligonucleotides. Four rounds of PCR, combining the SP2 primer with nested alpha and beta constant-region primers, were used to amplify the ligated cDNA. A single-stranded oligonucleotide bearing the SP2 primer plus a 12-nucleotide UMI was ligated onto the 3' end of the cDNA by T4 RNA ligase 1. The ligation reaction was incubated at 16°C for about 18-24 hours. PCR2 was typically run as a SYBR Green qPCR and stopped at a predetermined threshold to prevent over-amplification. Every purification after the first one was done using Agencourt AMPure XP magnetic beads. Library amounts were measured by Qubit and library quality was assessed on a TapeStation, where the main peak was expected at around 650 bp. The pooled libraries were sequenced on an Illumina MiSeq using v2 2x251 paired-end kits, which usually yielded roughly 0.9-2 million reads per sample. Each sample library was pooled at roughly 4.4 nM, and roughly 4.5-7.5% PhiX was included to improve cluster recognition. The study's own analysis went as follows. Using tag matching that tolerated one base-pair mismatch, Decombinator assigned V and J genes to FASTQ reads that had been processed by Demultiplexor. Collapsinator relied on UMIs to fix sequencing errors as well as frequency errors caused by PCR heterogeneity. CDR3Translator translated TCRs and extracted CDR3s from the conserved cysteine to the FGXG phenylalanine, flagging non-productive sequences. Gini, Shannon entropy and inverse Simpson indices were computed after subsampling the repertoires to the same number of UMI-defined TCRs. Power-law fits to clonotype abundance distributions were performed by maximum likelihood within the linear range. Similar UMI counts, unique TCR numbers and clonal distributions were obtained with the pipeline and with MIGEC on one naive CD8 sample. In one analysis, naive TCRs that were also found in any memory subset of the same donor were excluded from the naive repertoire. Repertoires were searched for about 7,300 CMV-associated CDR3 sequences compiled from VDJdb and a published dataset. TCRdb reanalyzed the raw reads on its own, using fastp at Q25 for trimming and MiXCR for clone calling, and kept in-frame beta chains. Each record represents a unique CDR3 protein, reported with the most common genes and DNA among its rows. TCRdb, rather than the study authors, made the V and J calls. The sample profile shows approximately 80,000 distinct CDR3 sequences; roughly 9.3% of them were found once. In total, the top ten clones hold 0.95% to 1.5% of the sample.

Spanning cysteine to phenylalanine, the CDR3 consists of 13 amino acids. The retained sequence is limited to the CDR3, 39 bases, with the frame set at the first base. The V and J ends are trimmed by 4 bases and 5 bases, leaving 12 bases between them. CDR1 and CDR2 are drawn from the germline V gene (reference sequence): LGHDT, YNNKEL. TCR alpha and beta chain libraries were amplified separately from the second PCR step onward. CMV status of each donor was established by measuring IFNgamma production from CD4+ T cells after fresh PBMCs were stimulated overnight with CMV viral lysate. Using Miltenyi beads, CD4 T cells were first positively selected, and CD8 T cells were then positively selected from the CD4-negative fraction. After staining for CD3, CD4, CD8, CD45RA, CD27 and a live/dead dye, cells were sorted on a BD Aria II into four subsets based on CD45RA and CD27. Three healthy volunteers provided blood, and the blood of each volunteer was split into CD4 and CD8 T cells and then into four differentiation subsets. Approximately 120 ml of peripheral blood was taken from each donor, and PBMC were separated by density-gradient centrifugation on Ficoll-Paque PLUS. Sorted cells were lysed in RLT buffer, and RNA was extracted with a Qiagen RNeasy kit and stored at -80°C.

Source material: naive CD8+ T cells from blood. The intended sense of this specimen's cell subset or site label: naive T cells, CD45RA high CD27+. The V and J segments used are TRBV3-1 and TRBJ2-7; the D gene is possibly TRBD2, with 6 bases matching. This TCR came from a human donor in good health. The CDR3 protein sequence reads: CASSPEGPNEQYF. In nucleotides, the sequence is TGTGCCAGCAGCCCGGAGGGCCCCAACGAGCAGTACTTC.